The text below deals with one T cell receptor (beta chain). 13 Jbeta primers and 60 Vbeta primers were used for the PCR. This table comes from immunoSEQ multiplex PCR, and its TCRdb copy is limited to in-frame clones, with some not included. The sample table sets out 45,000 to 60,000 clones. The CDR3 is 15 residues long. With V trimmed by 3 bases and J by 1 base, 4 bases remained unmatched. Germline values: CDR1 MGHRA, CDR2 YSYEKL. The sample belongs to a study of cytomegalovirus exposure and HLA in healthy donors. The chain couples TRBV4-1 to TRBJ1-1; TRBD1 matches at 8 bases. Sequencing input: PBMCs. This receptor was obtained from a woman aged 35 to 49 in good health and CMV-seronegative. The CDR3 coding sequence is TGCGCCAGCAGCCAGGCGACAGGGGCGAACACTGAAGCTTTCTTT. Translation gives CASSQATGANTEAFF.